This T cell receptor (beta chain) was retrieved from a study of blood T cell repertoires in COVID-19. Background on the study: Spain, Italy and the United States supplied samples that represented acute and convalescent COVID-19.

Looked up from germline, CDR1 is SGHKS and CDR2 is YYEKEE (reference sequence). The CDR3 loop spans 14 amino acids. Trimming took 5 bases from V and 3 from J, leaving 14 bases between them. Authors' methods: Amplification from reference gene primers served as the basis for estimated nucleated cell counts. The assay was immunoSEQ multiplex PCR, and TCRdb's table has in-frame clones only and misses some. V, J and clone size are taken as reported in that table, and D and trimming were inferred from the DNA itself. Here the sample spans 70,000 to 85,000 clones, 65% to 85% being singletons. This chain joins TRBV5-5 and TRBJ1-2; a possible D gene is TRBD1 (5 bases). Sequenced: peripheral blood. The receptor was isolated from a man aged 80 or over with active or convalescent COVID-19. The CDR3 sequence: CASSPDGGDYGYTF. The CDR3 coding sequence is TGTGCCAGCAGTCCGGACGGGGGAGACTATGGCTACACCTTC.